Following are 8 T cell receptor beta chains from one sample sequenced in a study of spatial heterogeneity in lung cancer. As for time point: blood at routine non-recurrence follow-up after resection. The sequenced material consisted of unsorted whole RNA from tumor, nontumor lung or frozen PBMC. A single record per CDR3 protein comes from TCRdb applying MiXCR to the 5' RACE reads. The repertoire holds under 150,000 distinct CDR3 sequences, with less than 15% as singletons. The sequenced sample was PBMCs, obtained at follow-up. The receptor set was obtained from a male donor with early-stage non-small cell lung cancer.

This clonotype occurred a few times. The chain is built from TRBV6-2 or TRBV6-3 and TRBJ1-5; TRBD1 aligns across 9 bases. Germline CDR1 is MNHEY and CDR2 is SVGEGT. J gave up 5 bases and V 10 bases, and 6 bases lay outside the gene matches. The CDR3 is 13 amino acids. CDR3: CATKDRGYQPQHF. The CDR3 nucleotides read TGTGCCACTAAGGACAGGGGTTATCAGCCCCAGCATTTT.

There are a few counts of this clonotype. The chain combines TRBV7-9 with TRBJ1-5, with 7 positions matching TRBD1. In germline, CDR1 is SEHNR, CDR2 FQNEAQ (reference sequence). V lost 0 bases, J lost 2 bases, and 4 bases stayed unmatched. This CDR3 has 16 amino acids. CDR3 loop: CASSLARTGRNQPQHF. The CDR3 coding sequence is TGTGCCAGCAGCTTAGCGAGGACAGGACGCAATCAGCCCCAGCATTTT.

This clonotype was seen more than once but under ten times. The chain carries TRBV28 and TRBJ2-1, with D possibly TRBD2 on 5 matching bases. Trimming shortened V by 6 bases and J by 4 bases, and 13 bases separated the two germline ends. This CDR3 region has 14 residues. Germline V gene data show CDR1 as MDHEN and CDR2 as SYDVKM. CDR3 region: CASSPGGFYNEQFF. The CDR3 region has the DNA TGTGCCAGCAGCCCAGGAGGTTTTTACAATGAGCAGTTCTTC.

In its sample, this clonotype was seen a few times. The rearrangement links TRBV20-1 to TRBJ2-2; 9 nucleotides align to TRBD1. This CDR3 contains 18 residues. Germline CDR1 and CDR2: DFQATT and SNEGSKA (reference sequence). V trimming: 0 bases; J trimming: 4 bases; junction bases outside the gene matches: 12. Here the CDR3 reads CSARDLGQGHSVTGELFF. CDR3 coding DNA: TGCAGTGCTAGAGATTTGGGACAGGGACATTCGGTCACCGGGGAGCTGTTTTTT.

This clonotype was counted only a few times. The chain employs TRBV5-1 and TRBJ2-7; 7 positions match TRBD1. Per germline, CDR1 SGHRS and CDR2 YFSETQ. CDR3 size: 15 residues. Trimming at V came to 4 bases and at J to 2 bases, leaving 9 bases not matched to a gene. For the CDR3, the DNA is TGCGCCAGCAGCGTATCCGGGACAGCTACCTACGAGCAGTACTTC. This translates into CASSVSGTATYEQYF.

This clonotype turned up a few times. This chain connects TRBV9 to TRBJ2-5, with 9 positions matching TRBD2. The trim removed 0 bases at V and 3 bases at J, leaving 0 bases unmatched. The germline V gene has CDR1 SGDLS and CDR2 YYNGEE. The CDR3 has 14 residues. CDR3 sequence (DNA): TGTGCCAGCAGCGTAGGACTAGCGGAAGAGACCCAGTACTTC. This gives the protein CASSVGLAEETQYF.

This clonotype has a handful of counts. The chain has TRBV18 and TRBJ2-4; unclear D gene. The CDR3 extends over 15 amino acids. Trimming shortened V by 0 bases and J by 2 bases, and 8 bases separated the two germline ends. The germline CDR1 and CDR2 sequences are KGHSH and LQKENI. The CDR3 sequence: CASSPPEGTKNIQYF. The CDR3 nucleotides read TGTGCCAGCTCACCACCGGAAGGAACCAAAAACATTCAGTACTTC.

This clonotype was recorded at least ten times. The V and J genes are TRBV7-9 and TRBJ2-7; D not certain. This CDR3 has 14 amino acids. The germline V and J ends were trimmed by 2 bases and 3 bases, with 11 bases remaining between them. Germline-derived CDR1 and CDR2 are SEHNR and FQNEAQ (reference sequence). CDR3 nucleotide sequence: TGTGCCAGCAGCTTATCTGAACACGACTACGAGCAGTACTTC. Encoded protein: CASSLSEHDYEQYF. Full variable domain (missing parts from reference TRBV7-9 and TRBJ2-7): DTGVSQNPRHKITKRGQNVTFRCDPISEHNRLYWYRQTLGQGPEFLTYFQNEAQLEKSRLLSDRFSAERPKGSFSTLEIQRTEQGDSAMYLCASSLSEHDYEQYFGPGTRLTVT.